This T cell receptor beta chain was observed in a study of T cells after yellow fever vaccination. Points from the study as a whole: Reappearance after the booster was seen for most primary-vaccination clones, at 96% CD4 and roughly 90% CD8.

A word on this clonotype: Its cognate antigen is unknown.

For TCR, cDNA came from 5'RACE template switching, which added a universal primer site and UMIs. One entry per CDR3 protein results from TCRdb running MiXCR on the 5' RACE reads. This sample has under 600,000 distinct CDR3 sequences, with approximately 13% found just once. The sample was PBMCs, taken on the day of the yellow fever booster vaccination. The origin of this receptor is a man aged 25 to 45 who received the YFV17D yellow fever vaccine.

CDR3 in DNA: TGTGCCAGCAGCCAACCAGCACGGCGAAGCACAGATACGCAGTATTTT. Amino acid sequence: CASSQPARRSTDTQYF. The chain employs TRBV7-8 and TRBJ2-3, with D unclear. Trimming removed 5 bases at V and 0 bases at J, with 15 bases between. Per the germline V gene, CDR1 is SGHVS and CDR2 is FQNEAQ. CDR3 length: 16 residues.